One and the same sample provided the 20 T cell receptor beta chains below, sequenced in a study of blood T cell repertoires in COVID-19 (dated by TCRdb to 2020 to 2021). Receptor amplification or capture employed the immunoSEQ multiplex PCR assay. The clones in this table, taken by TCRdb from immuneACCESS, are in-frame only. Not every clone is retained; where verified, under half of the shortfall comes from an unresolved V gene, and the cause of the rest is unknown. The sample table contains 150,000 to 200,000 clones; only one count was recorded for 80% to 85% of them. The top ten constitute about 2.7% of the sample. The source material was peripheral blood. The receptors were sampled from a human donor with acute or convalescent COVID-19. The donor label of this sample is uncertain.

The rearrangement links TRBV25-1 to TRBJ2-1, with 9 nucleotides matching TRBD2. V shed 4 bases and J 2 bases; nucleotides not matched to a gene: 6. The CDR3 runs 16 residues. Germline CDR1 MGHDK, CDR2 SYGVNS. The CDR3 spells CASSGIAGATYNEQFF. The DNA for the CDR3 is TGTGCCAGCAGTGGGATAGCGGGAGCGACCTACAATGAGCAGTTCTTC.

By share, this clone counts as medium-sized. The gene calls are TRBV7-9 and TRBJ1-1, with D possibly TRBD1 on 5 matching bases. This CDR3 spans 13 amino acids. Germline CDR1 reads SEHNR; CDR2 reads FQNEAQ (reference sequence). Trimming removed 11 bases at V and 3 bases at J, with 16 bases between. CDR3 in amino acids: CAGGVGGDTEAFF. The CDR3 coding sequence is TGTGCCGGCGGCGTCGGGGGTGACACTGAAGCTTTCTTT.

CDR3 DNA sequence: TGTGCCAGCCACAGTTCGGGACAGAACTATGGCTACACCTTC. Translated, it gives CASHSSGQNYGYTF. The V and J genes are TRBV3-1 (or the pseudogene TRBV3-2) and TRBJ1-2, with 7 bases aligning to TRBD1. Looked up from germline, CDR1 is LGHDT and CDR2 is YNNKEL (reference sequence). The CDR3 spans 14 residues. V shed 8 bases and J 2 bases; nucleotides not matched to a gene: 8.

The chain recombines TRBV6-6 with TRBJ2-7; TRBD2 matches 9 bases. V shed 2 bases, J shed 2 bases, and the junction held 7 bases outside the gene matches. From germline, CDR1 is MNHNY and CDR2 SVGAGI (reference sequence). This CDR3 is built from 16 residues. Written as DNA, the CDR3 is TGTGCCAGCAGTTACCCGACTAGCGGTAGTCCCTACGAGCAGTACTTC. It translates to CASSYPTSGSPYEQYF.

The V call is TRBV28, the J call TRBJ1-2, with D unclear. V was trimmed by 5 bases and J by 5 bases, leaving 12 bases between them. Looked up from germline, CDR1 is MDHEN and CDR2 is SYDVKM. There are 13 residues in the CDR3. The CDR3 bases are TGTGCCAGCAGTACAAATACGCCATATGGCTACACCTTC. This codes for CASSTNTPYGYTF.

CDR3 in amino acids: CASSYRDTNTEAFF. The CDR3 region has the DNA TGTGCCAGCAGTTACCGAGACACTAACACTGAAGCTTTCTTT. This chain uses TRBV6-5 with TRBJ1-1; no reliable D call. The CDR3 extends over 14 amino acids. V was shortened by 2 bases and J by 2 bases, with 9 bases between the two germline ends. The V gene's germline CDR1 is MNHEY and CDR2 SVGAGI.

The chain links TRBV7-2 to TRBJ1-4; TRBD1 is a possible D gene (5 bases). Germline CDR1 SGHTA, CDR2 FQGNSA. Trimming cost V 2 bases and J 8 bases, with 15 bases left between them. The CDR3 has 15 residues. CDR3 residues: CASSLWGRGAEKLFF. CDR3 DNA sequence: TGTGCCAGCAGCTTATGGGGTAGGGGCGCCGAAAAACTGTTTTTT.

The chain uses TRBV20-1 and TRBJ2-5; D call uncertain. Germline assignment: CDR1 DFQATT and CDR2 SNEGSKA (reference sequence). There are 10 residues in the CDR3. V lost 4 bases to trimming and J lost 5 bases, with 5 bases between them. CDR3 DNA: TGCAGTGCTACCTTGGAGACCCAGTACTTC. It specifies CSATLETQYF.

V usage is TRBV6-1 and J usage is TRBJ2-1, with TRBD2 matching 7 bases. The CDR3 is 14 amino acids. V gave up 1 base and J gave up 6 bases; unmatched junction bases: 3. Per germline, CDR1 MNHNS and CDR2 SASEGT. CDR3 loop: CASSEEGRVNEQFF. The CDR3, as DNA: TGTGCCAGCAGTGAAGAGGGGAGGGTCAATGAGCAGTTCTTC.

This rearrangement joins TRBV3-1 (or the pseudogene TRBV3-2) to TRBJ2-5, with 9 bases that match TRBD2. Germline CDR1 is LGHDT and CDR2 is YNNKEL (reference sequence). The CDR3 runs to 17 residues. V trimming: 1 base; J trimming: 5 bases; junction bases outside the gene matches: 11. This chain's CDR3 is CASSQGTTSGRRETQYF. CDR3 DNA: TGTGCCAGCAGCCAAGGGACTACTAGCGGGCGGCGGGAGACCCAGTACTTC.

The V and J genes are TRBV5-1 and TRBJ1-4; 8 bases fit TRBD1. The ends lost 0 bases at V and 3 bases at J; junction bases unmatched: 7. CDR3 length equals 17 residues. The germline V gene has CDR1 SGHRS and CDR2 YFSETQ. The CDR3 coding sequence is TGCGCCAGCAGCTTGGGGGGCAGGGGGCCCTCTAATGAAAAACTGTTTTTT. It encodes CASSLGGRGPSNEKLFF.

The genes are TRBV11-1 and TRBJ1-1; no definite D call. Germline V gene data show CDR1 as SGHAT and CDR2 as FQDESV (reference sequence). The CDR3 is 13 amino acids. The germline V and J ends were trimmed by 0 bases and 8 bases, with 10 bases remaining between them. CDR3 loop: CASSLATRVEAFF. The CDR3 nucleotides read TGTGCCAGCAGCTTAGCGACGCGGGTAGAAGCTTTCTTT.

The chain recombines TRBV16 with TRBJ1-4, with 7 bases fitting TRBD1. V shed 4 bases and J 5 bases; nucleotides not matched to a gene: 7. Germline assignment: CDR1 KGHSY and CDR2 FQNENV. This CDR3 region has 15 residues. Written as DNA, the CDR3 is TGTGCCAGCAGCCTTCTGGACAGGTTCAATGAAAAACTGTTTTTT. As protein: CASSLLDRFNEKLFF.

The chain recombines TRBV9 with TRBJ2-2; 7 bases fit TRBD2. V lost 5 bases and J lost 8; bases outside the gene matches: 6. CDR3 size: 13 residues. CDR1 SGDLS and CDR2 YYNGEE come from the germline V gene. The CDR3 sequence is CASRAGSSGELFF. CDR3 nucleotide sequence: TGTGCCAGCAGAGCGGGATCTTCGGGGGAGCTGTTTTTT.

The rearrangement joins TRBV7-6 to TRBJ2-1; 10 bases are shared with TRBD1. The trim removed 5 bases at V and 10 bases at J, leaving 11 bases unmatched. Germline loops: CDR1 SGHVS, CDR2 FNYEAQ. The CDR3 contains 15 residues. CDR3 in amino acids: CASSGPGQGSGEQFF. The CDR3 DNA sequence: TGTGCCAGCAGCGGGCCGGGACAGGGGAGTGGCGAGCAGTTCTTC.

This clone was counted a few times. The identical CDR3 is also encoded by other nucleotide sequences in the sample. CDR3: CASSLTGGNQPQHF. The CDR3 DNA is TGTGCCAGTAGCCTGACAGGAGGCAATCAGCCCCAGCATTTT. V and J are TRBV19 and TRBJ1-5; D perhaps matches TRBD1 (6 bases). The germline V gene has CDR1 LNHDA and CDR2 SQIVND (reference sequence). Trimming took off 6 bases at V and 2 bases at J, with 11 bases between the two ends. The CDR3 has 14 amino acids.

The chain recombines TRBV5-1 with TRBJ1-2; 8 bases are shared with TRBD1. In germline, CDR1 is SGHRS, CDR2 YFSETQ. This CDR3 is 16 amino acids long. V lost 4 bases to trimming and J lost 3 bases; unmatched junction nucleotides: 11. The CDR3: CASSKRTGGFDYGYTF. DNA of the CDR3: TGCGCCAGCAGCAAACGTACAGGGGGATTTGACTATGGCTACACCTTC.

The chain combines TRBV5-4 with TRBJ1-2; tentatively, D is TRBD1 (5 bases). V shed 0 bases and J shed 6 bases, with 9 bases lying between them. Germline CDR1 and CDR2: SGHNT and YYREEE (reference sequence). The CDR3 spans 13 residues. CDR3 sequence: CASSLAGGDGYTF. The CDR3, as DNA: TGTGCCAGCAGCTTGGCCGGGGGGGATGGCTACACCTTC.

The chain recombines TRBV12-5 with TRBJ1-1, with D perhaps TRBD1 (6 bases). Trimming took off 5 bases at V and 2 bases at J, with 12 bases between the two ends. This CDR3 is 14 amino acids long. Germline CDR1 is LGHNT and CDR2 is FRNRAP. CDR3 in DNA: TGTGCTAGTGGTACAGGGACGGTAAACACTGAAGCTTTCTTT. This translates into CASGTGTVNTEAFF. Using reference TRBV12-5 and TRBJ1-1 for the parts outside the CDR3, the full variable domain is DARVTQTPRHKVTEMGQEVTMRCQPILGHNTVFWYRQTMMQGLELLAYFRNRAPLDDSGMPKDRFSAEMPDATLATLKIQPSEPRDSAVYFCASGTGTVNTEAFFGQGTRLTVV.

The V and J genes are TRBV9 and TRBJ2-1; D not resolved. Deletions cut 3 bases from V and 5 bases from J, with 6 bases between. Germline V lookup: CDR1 SGDLS, CDR2 YYNGEE. The CDR3 spans 12 residues. The CDR3, as DNA: TGTGCCAGCAGCGCCCAGAACAATGAGCAGTTCTTC. Translation: CASSAQNNEQFF.